Each of the 22 T cell receptor beta chains below was sequenced from the same sample in a study of T cells in Graves' hyperthyroidism and ophthalmopathy. It was RNA transcripts that yielded the amplified TCR beta CDR3 regions. HTBI primers were employed in a first-round RT-PCR of the TCR CDR3. Each CDR3 protein gets one entry after TCRdb re-called the multiplex PCR reads with MiXCR. The repertoire holds about 130,000 distinct CDR3 sequences, with approximately 24% as singletons. The sequenced material came from blood. The receptors originated from a woman between 45 and 65 years old with Graves' hyperthyroidism that later progressed to Graves' ophthalmopathy.

The V gene is TRBV2, the J gene TRBJ1-3, with a weak D call TRBD1 (5 bases). Germline lookup yields CDR1 SNHLY and CDR2 FYNNEI. V dropped 6 bases and J dropped 4 bases, with 13 bases sitting between them. The CDR3 has 14 residues. The CDR3 sequence: CASSVPGTGNTIYF. CDR3 in DNA: TGTGCCAGCAGCGTCCCGGGGACCGGAAACACCATATATTTT.

This chain links TRBV7-9 with TRBJ2-7; 13 nucleotides agree with TRBD2. Trimming removed 5 bases from V and 4 bases from J; junction bases left unmatched: 5. The CDR3 loop spans 15 amino acids. Germline values: CDR1 SEHNR, CDR2 FQNEAQ (reference sequence). The CDR3 reads CASSRTSGSFYEQYF. In nucleotides, the CDR3 is TGTGCCAGCAGCCGGACTAGCGGGAGTTTTTACGAGCAGTACTTC.

This clonotype was seen a few times. The CDR3 here is CSAPIAGVRSYEQYF. The CDR3 region has the DNA TGCAGTGCTCCCATAGCGGGAGTTCGCTCCTACGAGCAGTACTTC. This sequence joins TRBV20-1 and TRBJ2-7, with 9 bases identical to TRBD2. In germline, CDR1 is DFQATT, CDR2 SNEGSKA (reference sequence). Trimming at V came to 5 bases and at J to 0 bases, leaving 8 bases not matched to a gene. This CDR3 is built from 15 residues.

The chain joins TRBV10-3 to TRBJ2-6; 13 bases fit TRBD2. The CDR3 has 19 residues. Germline CDR1 and CDR2: ENHRY and SYGVKD. J lost 4 bases, V lost 2 bases, and 8 bases had no gene match. The CDR3 is CAISERGLAGVVGANVLTF. The DNA of the CDR3 is TGTGCCATCAGTGAGCGTGGACTAGCGGGAGTTGTCGGGGCCAACGTCCTGACTTTC.

This clonotype occurred a few times. The chain employs TRBV27 and TRBJ2-2; 7 nucleotides align to TRBD2. The V gene end was trimmed by 1 base and the J gene end by 4 bases; junction bases not matched to a gene: 3. Germline CDR1 reads MNHEY; CDR2 reads SMNVEV (reference sequence). The CDR3 has 15 residues. CDR3 bases: TGTGCCAGCAGTTTATGGGGCGGGGGCACCGGGGAGCTGTTTTTT. Amino acid sequence: CASSLWGGGTGELFF.

There are many counts of this clonotype. This sequence joins TRBV30 and TRBJ1-1; 7 bases are shared with TRBD1. The CDR3 sequence is 12 residues long. V shed 8 bases and J 0 bases; nucleotides not matched to a gene: 3. Germline V lookup: CDR1 GTSNPN, CDR2 SVGIG (reference sequence). Here the CDR3 reads CAGGQLNTEAFF. The CDR3 coding sequence is TGTGCCGGGGGACAGCTGAACACTGAAGCTTTCTTT.

In this sample, this clonotype turned up many times. The rearrangement joins TRBV18 to TRBJ1-1; no firm D call. Per the germline V gene, CDR1 is KGHSH and CDR2 is LQKENI. The length of the CDR3 is 16 residues. Trimming removed 2 bases from V and 0 bases from J, with 13 bases in between. This CDR3 is CASSPGRSPMNTEAFF. CDR3 coding DNA: TGTGCCAGCTCACCAGGAAGGTCCCCTATGAACACTGAAGCTTTCTTT.

This clonotype has at least ten counts. The chain uses TRBV12-3 or TRBV12-4 and TRBJ1-1; D remains ambiguous. This CDR3 has 15 residues. V shed 5 bases and J shed 7 bases, with 20 bases lying between them. This CDR3 is CASSLGGRAKDEAFF. The CDR3 bases are TGTGCCAGCAGTCTGGGAGGGAGGGCTAAGGATGAAGCTTTCTTT.

Points on this clonotype: This could be a read error, since a much larger clone is one nucleotide away. This sequence joins TRBV2 and TRBJ2-7; D not resolved. The CDR3 is 12 amino acids. Germline V gene lookup returns CDR1 SNHLY and CDR2 FYNNEI. The V gene lost 7 bases and the J gene lost 5 bases, with 12 bases spanning the gap. For the CDR3, the DNA is TGTGCCAGCACTCAGAGTTCCAACGAGCAGTACTTC. The encoded protein is CASTQSSNEQYF.

The chain has TRBV4-2 and TRBJ2-5; 8 bases match TRBD1. CDR3 size: 16 residues. The J segment lost 1 base and the V segment lost 4 bases, leaving 8 bases of the junction unmatched. CDR1 is LGHNA, CDR2 YNFKEQ, per germline. CDR3 sequence reads: CASSLRQGFPQETQYF. For the CDR3, the DNA is TGTGCCAGCAGCCTTCGACAGGGGTTTCCCCAAGAGACCCAGTACTTC.

This clonotype was seen ten or more times. The DNA for the CDR3 is TGCGCCAGCAGTGAAGCGGCAGGGGACACTGAAGCTTTCTTT. Its protein product is CASSEAAGDTEAFF. The chain is built from TRBV10-1 and TRBJ1-1, with D perhaps TRBD1 (6 bases). This CDR3 comprises 14 residues. Germline CDR1 reads WNHNN; CDR2 reads SYGVQD (reference sequence). V shed 3 bases and J shed 3 bases, with 11 bases lying between them.

The chain uses TRBV5-1 and TRBJ2-3, with unresolved D. Germline V gene data show CDR1 as SGHRS and CDR2 as YFSETQ. V was cut by 3 bases and J by 5 bases, with 13 bases left in between. This CDR3 spans 14 amino acids. The CDR3 nucleotides read TGCGCCAGCAGCTCCCGACCTGTCGAAGATACGCAGTATTTT. Translating gives CASSSRPVEDTQYF.

This clonotype was found many times. The rearrangement uses TRBV6-1 and TRBJ1-5; D not certain. CDR1 is MNHNS, CDR2 SASEGT, per germline. Trimming removed 3 bases from V and 9 bases from J, with 27 bases in between. There are 18 residues in the CDR3. DNA for the CDR3: TGTGCCAGCAGTGATTTTTTCCAGCGGTTGGAGAGCGGGTGGCCCCAGCATTTT. It specifies CASSDFFQRLESGWPQHF.

This chain joins TRBV6-2 or TRBV6-3 and TRBJ2-3; 7 bases map to TRBD2. This CDR3 has 14 residues. The V and J ends lost 6 bases and 3 bases, in that order; junction bases with no gene match: 6. Germline CDR1 MNHEY, CDR2 SVGEGT. CDR3 sequence reads: CASRRLAGTDTQYF. DNA for the CDR3: TGTGCCAGCAGACGACTAGCCGGGACAGATACGCAGTATTTT.

The V call is TRBV20-1, the J call TRBJ1-4; tentatively, D is TRBD1 (5 bases). The germline V gene encodes CDR1 DFQATT and CDR2 SNEGSKA (reference sequence). This CDR3 has 12 amino acids. Trimming left V 5 bases short and J 5 bases short, with 9 bases between. CDR3 region: CSALRGNEKLFF. CDR3 DNA sequence: TGCAGTGCTCTCCGGGGGAATGAAAAACTGTTTTTT.

The chain couples TRBV24-1 to TRBJ2-1; D may be TRBD2 (5 bases). The CDR3 sequence is 14 residues long. The germline V gene encodes CDR1 KGHDR and CDR2 SFDVKD. The V and J ends lost 1 base and 7 bases respectively, with 10 bases between them. The CDR3 DNA sequence: TGTGCCACCAGTGATTTTACTAGAAGTAATGAGCAGTTCTTC. Protein sequence: CATSDFTRSNEQFF.

This clonotype has at least ten counts. The chain uses TRBV12-3 or TRBV12-4 and TRBJ2-2; either TRBD1 or TRBD2 may fit D (5 bases each). The CDR3 contains 15 residues. V was trimmed by 3 bases and J by 4 bases, leaving 12 bases between them. CDR3 region: CASSFRTGGTGELFF. The CDR3 bases are TGTGCCAGCAGTTTCCGTACAGGAGGCACCGGGGAGCTGTTTTTT.

This rearrangement joins TRBV13 to TRBJ2-3, with 9 bases identical to TRBD2. After removal of 6 bases from V and 5 bases from J, the junction contained 12 bases not matched to a gene. Germline CDR1 reads PRHDT; CDR2 reads FYEKMQ (reference sequence). The CDR3 length is 16 residues. The CDR3 region has the DNA TGTGCCAGCAGTTCCTCCTGGGGTAGCGGGAGAGATACGCAGTATTTT. This codes for CASSSSWGSGRDTQYF.

The chain employs TRBV7-8 and TRBJ1-2, with a weak D call TRBD1 (6 bases). The V end lost 2 bases, the J end lost 2 bases, and 24 bases lay between the germline ends. This CDR3 region has 19 residues. Germline CDR1 is SGHVS and CDR2 is FQNEAQ. CDR3 bases: TGTGCCAGCAGCTTAAGGGATGTAATTCCGGGACACAAAAACTATGGCTACACCTTC. Its protein product is CASSLRDVIPGHKNYGYTF.

In its sample, this clonotype was seen a few times. This chain joins TRBV28 and TRBJ1-2; TRBD1 matches 9 bases. CDR3 length: 15 residues. J gave up 5 bases and V 2 bases, and 6 bases lay outside the gene matches. CDR1 and CDR2 (germline): MDHEN, SYDVKM. CDR3 loop: CASSLAGQGRYGYTF. The CDR3 DNA follows: TGTGCCAGCAGTTTAGCGGGACAGGGTCGATATGGCTACACCTTC.

This clonotype was counted many times. The chain recombines TRBV28 with TRBJ2-4; possibly TRBD1 or TRBD2 for D (7 bases each). The CDR3 is made up of 14 amino acids. Deletions cut 6 bases from V and 6 bases from J, with 15 bases between. Germline V lookup: CDR1 MDHEN, CDR2 SYDVKM. The chain's CDR3 is CASRRGGDRNIQYF. CDR3 nucleotide sequence: TGTGCCAGCAGAAGAGGGGGGGACAGAAACATTCAGTACTTC.

The chain recombines TRBV7-9 with TRBJ1-1, with TRBD1 identical over 9 bases. V was clipped by 7 bases and J by 5 bases; unmatched bases: 5. Germline loops: CDR1 SEHNR, CDR2 FQNEAQ (reference sequence). There are 13 residues in the CDR3. The CDR3 DNA is TGTGCCAGCAAAGACAGGGGGAAAACTGAAGCTTTCTTT. This gives the protein CASKDRGKTEAFF.